This T cell receptor (beta chain) comes out of a study of blood T cells in healthy people across ages. The V and J ends lost 6 bases and 1 base respectively, with 13 bases between them. Germline assignment: CDR1 MDHEN and CDR2 SYDVKM. The CDR3 runs 15 residues. Combining a sample-barcoded 5' primer with a J-beta primer mix, a second PCR ran for 7 to 11 cycles. TCRdb passed the 5' RACE reads through MiXCR, listing each CDR3 protein once. The table lists 650,000 to 900,000 distinct CDR3 sequences, roughly 60% of them singletons, with roughly 26% in the top ten. V gene TRBV28 combines with J gene TRBJ2-4; D gene ambiguous. The source is a man younger than 45 in good health. The material sequenced was blood. CDR3 amino acids: CASSLLGGAKNIQYF. The CDR3, as DNA: TGTGCCAGCAGCCTCCTAGGTGGGGCCAAAAACATTCAGTACTTC.